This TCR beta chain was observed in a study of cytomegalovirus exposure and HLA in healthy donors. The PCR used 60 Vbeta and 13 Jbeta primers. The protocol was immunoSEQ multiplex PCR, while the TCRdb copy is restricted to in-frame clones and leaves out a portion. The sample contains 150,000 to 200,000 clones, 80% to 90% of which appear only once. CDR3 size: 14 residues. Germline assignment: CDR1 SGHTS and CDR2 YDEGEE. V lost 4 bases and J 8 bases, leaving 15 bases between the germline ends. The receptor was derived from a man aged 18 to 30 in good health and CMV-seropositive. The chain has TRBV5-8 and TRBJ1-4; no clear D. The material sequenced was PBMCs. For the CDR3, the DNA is TGTGCCAGCAGCAGAAACCGGGTAATGGAAAAACTGTTTTTT. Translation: CASSRNRVMEKLFF.